The clone carrying this T cell receptor beta chain was counted many times. Its target is not known. Germline CDR1 reads MNHNS; CDR2 reads SASEGT. The CDR3 runs 14 residues. Trimming shortened V by 3 bases and J by 2 bases, and 10 bases separated the two germline ends. Uncontrolled infections, pregnancy, lactation or other autoimmune diseases led to patient exclusion. Transcripts of RNA were the source for amplifying TCR beta CDR3 regions. RT-PCR in the first round used HTBI primers; a second-round multiplex PCR followed. TCRdb passed the multiplex PCR reads through MiXCR, listing each CDR3 protein once. Of nearly 400,000 distinct CDR3 sequences in the sample, about 17% were seen once. The record originates from a study of Graves' ophthalmopathy and Graves' hyperthyroidism. Study-level results: Most clonotypes expanded in thyroid above 0.001 frequency were present in blood too.

The source is a woman between 18 and 30 years old with Graves' ophthalmopathy. The chain uses TRBV6-1 and TRBJ1-1; D uncertain. Sequencing was done on a sample of peripheral blood. CDR3 protein: CASSDPGLNTEAFF. The CDR3 nucleotides are TGTGCCAGCAGTGATCCCGGACTCAACACTGAAGCTTTCTTT.